This paragraph covers one TCR beta chain sequence. Its specificity is unknown. CDR1 LGHNT and CDR2 FRNRAP come from the germline V gene. This CDR3 contains 14 residues. V dropped 5 bases and J dropped 5 bases, with 13 bases sitting between them. The data derive from a study of cytomegalovirus exposure and HLA in healthy donors. At the level of the study: A later analysis reported the same platform for the roughly 120 validation repertoires and the approximately 700 first-cohort repertoires. Findings and limits, study-wide: Subsequent analysis of the 110 or so validation repertoires found a tendency for first-cohort TCR clusters to co-occur.

The protocol was immunoSEQ multiplex PCR, while the TCRdb copy is restricted to in-frame clones and leaves out a portion. The sample has more than 200,000 clones, approximately 84% seen once. The V call is TRBV12-5, the J call TRBJ1-5; D remains unclear. The receptor was derived from a man younger than 30 in good health and CMV-seropositive. Sequenced material: PBMCs. The CDR3 region is CASGPQSTDQPQHF. DNA of the CDR3: TGTGCTAGTGGTCCCCAGTCAACCGATCAGCCCCAGCATTTT.